The 4 T cell receptor beta chains presented below share a single source sample, sequenced in a study of long-term antiretroviral therapy in people with HIV. Survey level was the resolution at which the v3.0 immunoSEQ assay ran. Some clones are missing from TCRdb's copy, which holds only in-frame ones; the method was immunoSEQ multiplex PCR. Found here are approximately 35,000 clones, 90% to 95% of them singletons; the top ten hold 3% to 4%. Sequences were derived from unsorted PBMCs, sampled around 5 years after starting antiretroviral therapy. These TCRs come from a woman in her fifties or sixties with HIV.

The chain carries TRBV10-3 and TRBJ1-1; TRBD1 agrees at 9 bases. This CDR3 region has 12 residues. The germline CDR1 and CDR2 sequences are ENHRY and SYGVKD. V trimming: 4 bases; J trimming: 7 bases; junction bases outside the gene matches: 1. The CDR3 region is CAISGTGDEAFF. The CDR3, as DNA: TGTGCCATCAGTGGGACAGGGGATGAAGCTTTCTTT.

This chain uses TRBV5-1 with TRBJ2-1; D is uncertain. CDR1 and CDR2 (germline): SGHRS, YFSETQ. Between the trimmed V and J ends, which lost 0 bases and 7 bases, there was a span of 5 bases. This CDR3 spans 12 amino acids. In nucleotides, the CDR3 is TGCGCCAGCAGCTTGGGTTGGAATGAGCAGTTCTTC. Residues: CASSLGWNEQFF.

This clone is categorized as medium-sized. The chain is built from TRBV7-3 and TRBJ1-2, with 7 bases lining up with TRBD1. The V gene's germline CDR1 is SGHTA and CDR2 FQGTGA. The CDR3 is 14 residues long. Losses at the gene ends were 4 bases for V and 4 bases for J; bases not matched to a gene: 6. This chain's CDR3 is CASSSRDSLYGYTF. In DNA, the CDR3 is TGTGCCAGCAGCTCCAGGGACAGTCTCTATGGCTACACCTTC.

The chain uses TRBV30 and TRBJ1-6; TRBD1 might be the D (6 bases). CDR3 size: 13 residues. V gave up 4 bases and J gave up 6 bases, with 10 bases separating them. Germline CDR1 is GTSNPN and CDR2 is SVGIG (reference sequence). The CDR3 loop reads CAWKGVRNSPLHF. The CDR3 nucleotides read TGTGCCTGGAAGGGGGTGCGTAATTCACCCCTCCACTTT.